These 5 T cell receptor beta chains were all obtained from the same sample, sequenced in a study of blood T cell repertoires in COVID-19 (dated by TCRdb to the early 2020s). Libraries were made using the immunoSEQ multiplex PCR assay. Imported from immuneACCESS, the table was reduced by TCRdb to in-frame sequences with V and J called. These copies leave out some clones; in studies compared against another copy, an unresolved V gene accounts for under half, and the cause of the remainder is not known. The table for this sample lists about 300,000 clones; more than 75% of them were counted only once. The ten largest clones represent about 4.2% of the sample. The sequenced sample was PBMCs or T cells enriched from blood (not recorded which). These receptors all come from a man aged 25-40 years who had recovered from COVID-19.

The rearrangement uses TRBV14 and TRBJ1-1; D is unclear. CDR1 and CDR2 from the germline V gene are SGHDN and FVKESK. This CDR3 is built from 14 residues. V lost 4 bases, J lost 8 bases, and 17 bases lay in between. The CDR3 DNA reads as TGTGCCAGCAGCCTGAAGGAGGGAAGGAGGGAAGCTTTCTTT. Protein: CASSLKEGRREAFF. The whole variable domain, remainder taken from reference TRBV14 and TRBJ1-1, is EAGVTQFPSHSVIEKGQTVTLRCDPISGHDNLYWYRRVMGKEIKFLLHFVKESKQDESGMPNNRFLAERTGGTYSTLKVQPAELEDSGVYFCASSLKEGRREAFFGQGTRLTVV.

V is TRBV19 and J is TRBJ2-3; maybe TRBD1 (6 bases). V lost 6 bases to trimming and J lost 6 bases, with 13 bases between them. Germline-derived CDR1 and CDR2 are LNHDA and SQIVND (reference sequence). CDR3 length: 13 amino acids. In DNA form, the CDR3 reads TGTGCCAGTAGCAACAGGGCTGCGGATACGCAGTATTTT. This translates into CASSNRAADTQYF.

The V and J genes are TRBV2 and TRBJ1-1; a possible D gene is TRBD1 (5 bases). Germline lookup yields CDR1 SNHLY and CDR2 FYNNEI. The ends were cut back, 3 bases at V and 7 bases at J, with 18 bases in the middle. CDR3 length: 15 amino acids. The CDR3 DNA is TGTGCCAGCAGTGACGACGGCAGGGTACGGCATGAAGCTTTCTTT. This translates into CASSDDGRVRHEAFF. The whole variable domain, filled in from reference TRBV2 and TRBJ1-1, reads EPEVTQTPSHQVTQMGQEVILRCVPISNHLYFYWYRQILGQKVEFLVSFYNNEISEKSEIFDDQFSVERPDGSNFTLKIRSTKLEDSAMYFCASSDDGRVRHEAFFGQGTRLTVV.

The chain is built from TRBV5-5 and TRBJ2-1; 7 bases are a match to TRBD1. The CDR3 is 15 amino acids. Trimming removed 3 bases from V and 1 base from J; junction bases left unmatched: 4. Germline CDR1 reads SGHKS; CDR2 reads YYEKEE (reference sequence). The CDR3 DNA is TGTGCCAGCAGCTGGCGACAGGGTTCCTACAATGAGCAGTTCTTC. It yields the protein CASSWRQGSYNEQFF.

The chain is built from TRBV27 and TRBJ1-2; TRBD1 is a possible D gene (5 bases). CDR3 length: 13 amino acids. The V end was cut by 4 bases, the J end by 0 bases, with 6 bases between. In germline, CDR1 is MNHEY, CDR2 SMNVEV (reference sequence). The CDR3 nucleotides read TGTGCCAGCAGTTGGGGGGCTAACTATGGCTACACCTTC. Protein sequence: CASSWGANYGYTF.